A selection of T cell receptor beta chains follows, all from one sample in a study of naive and memory T cell subsets. TCRdb reanalysed the 5' RACE reads using MiXCR and keeps one entry per CDR3 protein. Of just over 25,000 distinct CDR3 sequences detected, roughly 25% appear once; the ten largest clones hold about 1.8%. Source of these receptors: a female donor in good health. Both conserved end residues are part of each CDR3. Fields, in order: D gene, clone size, V gene, J gene, CDR3 protein, CDR3 DNA. D genes are given only for firm matches. Some rows have no size entry. The others give once, few or many, or a class for an expanded clone.

D: .
size: medium-sized
V: TRBV5-1
J: TRBJ1-1
CDR3: CASSLEWDAYEAFF
DNA: TGCGCCAGCAGCTTGGAGTGGGACGCCTATGAAGCTTTCTTT

D: .
size: medium-sized
V: TRBV20-1
J: TRBJ2-7
CDR3: CSASDGWGQYF
DNA: TGCAGTGCTTCGGACGGATGGGGGCAGTACTTC

D: .
size: once
V: TRBV6-5
J: TRBJ2-5
CDR3: CASSERGATRETQYF
DNA: TGTGCCAGCAGCGAACGGGGCGCCACTCGAGAGACCCAGTACTTC

D: .
size: many
V: TRBV20-1
J: TRBJ2-7
CDR3: CSARGQYEQYF
DNA: TGCAGTGCTAGAGGACAGTACGAGCAGTACTTC

D: .
size: many
V: TRBV6-2/TRBV6-3
J: TRBJ2-3
CDR3: CATRAASTDTQYF
DNA: TGTGCCACCAGGGCGGCTAGCACAGATACGCAGTATTTT

D: TRBD1
size: many
V: TRBV28
J: TRBJ1-2
CDR3: CASRTGQGSNYGYTF
DNA: TGTGCCAGCAGAACCGGACAGGGGTCTAACTATGGCTACACCTTC

D: .
size: .
V: TRBV29-1
J: TRBJ1-1
CDR3: CSVVEVATEAFF
DNA: TGCAGCGTCGTTGAAGTGGCCACTGAAGCTTTCTTT

D: .
size: few
V: TRBV20-1
J: TRBJ1-5
CDR3: CSAKGVNNQPQHF
DNA: TGCAGTGCTAAGGGAGTGAACAATCAGCCCCAGCATTTT

D: TRBD2
size: .
V: TRBV4-3
J: TRBJ2-5
CDR3: CASSLGTSGGETQYF
DNA: TGCGCCAGCAGCCTGGGGACTAGCGGCGGAGAGACCCAGTACTTC

D: .
size: many
V: TRBV7-7
J: TRBJ1-4
CDR3: CASSAGLGVEKLFF
DNA: TGTGCCAGCAGCGCGGGTCTCGGGGTAGAAAAACTGTTTTTT